This T cell receptor beta chain was captured in a study of cytotoxic CD8 clonotypes in ibrutinib-treated CLL. Study overall: Response samples followed a median around 12 months of treatment, range 6 to 36. Study results and limitations: Rare overall, public clonotypes shrank or held steady under therapy.

Remarks on this clone: Its specificity is not known.

The CDR3 is 16 residues long. V was cut by 4 bases and J by 4 bases, with 17 bases left in between. CDR1 SGHTS and CDR2 YDEGEE come from the germline V gene. TCRdb's table, derived via immunoSEQ multiplex PCR, lists solely in-frame clones and lacks some. The data hold some 200,000 clones, with roughly three quarters observed a single time. The material sequenced was PBMCs, taken after 12 months of ibrutinib treatment. The V gene is TRBV5-8, the J gene TRBJ2-2; D may correspond to TRBD1 or TRBD2 (5 bases each). The TCR originated in a human donor with chronic lymphocytic leukemia. CDR3 loop: CASSLKWGSSTGELFF. The CDR3 DNA follows: TGTGCCAGCAGCCTGAAGTGGGGGTCGAGCACCGGGGAGCTGTTTTTT.